Detailed here is one T cell receptor (beta chain). Antigen specificity is unknown. Looked up from germline, CDR1 is MDHEN and CDR2 is SYDVKM. This CDR3 is 14 amino acids long. UMI-labeled 5' RACE yielded the TRB cDNA libraries. TCRdb derives one entry per CDR3 protein from the 5' RACE reads, leaving out DNA. The listing contains 80,000 to 95,000 distinct CDR3 sequences. This sample is part of a study of CXCR3-negative and CXCR3-positive naive CD8 T cells. Subsets of CD8+ T cells were each sorted in triplicate at around 320,000 cells apiece. The study, taken as a whole, reports: In naive cells, CXCR3-negative and CXCR3-positive subsets had similar TRBV-TRBJ usage; memory cells differed. The study found more hydrophobic TRB CDR3s in CXCR3-positive naive cells than in CXCR3-negative naive cells.

The sequenced sample consisted of naive CXCR3- CD8+ T cells from blood. Subset noted: CD45RO-CCR7+CD27+CD95- naive CD8+ T cells lacking CXCR3 (TNR3-). This TCR was sampled from a human donor in good health. Some clones in this sample may be carry-over from other donors' samples. The chain employs TRBV28 and TRBJ1-6; TCRdb lists TRBD1, though no DNA is available to test this call. This CDR3 is CASSLGTVNSPLHF.